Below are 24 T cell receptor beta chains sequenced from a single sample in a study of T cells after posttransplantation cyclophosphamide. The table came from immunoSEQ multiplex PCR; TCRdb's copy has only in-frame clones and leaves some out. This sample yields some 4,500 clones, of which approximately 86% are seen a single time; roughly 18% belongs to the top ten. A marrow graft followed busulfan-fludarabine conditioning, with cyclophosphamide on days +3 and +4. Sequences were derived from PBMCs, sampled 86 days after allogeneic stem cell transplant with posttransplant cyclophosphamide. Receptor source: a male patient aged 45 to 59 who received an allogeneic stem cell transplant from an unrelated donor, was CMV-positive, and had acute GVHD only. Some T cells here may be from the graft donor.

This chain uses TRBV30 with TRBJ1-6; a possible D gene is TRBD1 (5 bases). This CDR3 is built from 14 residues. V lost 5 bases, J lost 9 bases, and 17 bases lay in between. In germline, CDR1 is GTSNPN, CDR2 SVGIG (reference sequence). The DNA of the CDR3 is TGTGCCTGGCGTACCGGGCCGGGGGGTTCACCCCTCCACTTT. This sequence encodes CAWRTGPGGSPLHF.

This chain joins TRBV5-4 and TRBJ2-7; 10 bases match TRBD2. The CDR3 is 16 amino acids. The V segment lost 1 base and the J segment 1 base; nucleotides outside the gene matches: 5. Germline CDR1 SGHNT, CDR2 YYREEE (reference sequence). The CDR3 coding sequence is TGTGCCAGCAGCTTGAGCGGGAGGGAGGGGTCCTACGAGCAGTACTTC. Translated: CASSLSGREGSYEQYF. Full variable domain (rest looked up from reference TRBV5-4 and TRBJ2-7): ETGVTQSPTHLIKTRGQQVTLRCSSQSGHNTVSWYQQALGQGPQFIFQYYREEENGRGNFPPRFSGLQFPNYSSELNVNALELDDSALYLCASSLSGREGSYEQYFGPGTRLTVT.

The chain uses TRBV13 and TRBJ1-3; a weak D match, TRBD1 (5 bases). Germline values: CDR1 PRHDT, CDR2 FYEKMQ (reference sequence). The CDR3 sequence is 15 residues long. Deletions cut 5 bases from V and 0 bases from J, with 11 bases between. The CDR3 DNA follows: TGTGCCAGCAGCCTCGACAGCTCCTCTGGAAACACCATATATTTT. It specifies CASSLDSSSGNTIYF.

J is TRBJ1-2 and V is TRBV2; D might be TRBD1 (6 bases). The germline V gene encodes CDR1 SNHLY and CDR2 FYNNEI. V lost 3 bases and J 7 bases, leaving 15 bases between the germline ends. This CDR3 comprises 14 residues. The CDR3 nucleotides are TGTGCCAGCAGTGAGAGCGGGGGGGCCCTTGGCTACACCTTC. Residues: CASSESGGALGYTF.

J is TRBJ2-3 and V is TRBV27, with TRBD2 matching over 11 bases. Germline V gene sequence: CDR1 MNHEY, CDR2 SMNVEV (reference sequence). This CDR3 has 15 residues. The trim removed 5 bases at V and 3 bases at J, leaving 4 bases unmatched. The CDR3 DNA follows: TGTGCCAGCAGTCCACTAGCGGGAGTTACAGATACGCAGTATTTT. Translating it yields CASSPLAGVTDTQYF.

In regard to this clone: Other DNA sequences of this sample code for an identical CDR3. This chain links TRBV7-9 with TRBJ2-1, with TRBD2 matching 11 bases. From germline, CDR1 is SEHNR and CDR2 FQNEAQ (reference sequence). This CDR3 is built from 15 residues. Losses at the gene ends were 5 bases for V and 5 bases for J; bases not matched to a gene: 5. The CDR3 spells CASSLLAGADNEQFF. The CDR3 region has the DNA TGTGCCAGCAGCCTACTAGCGGGAGCGGACAATGAGCAGTTCTTC.

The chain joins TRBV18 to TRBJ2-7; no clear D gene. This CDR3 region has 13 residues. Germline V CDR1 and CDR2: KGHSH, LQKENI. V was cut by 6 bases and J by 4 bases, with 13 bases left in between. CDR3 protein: CASSSMGLYEQYF. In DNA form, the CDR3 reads TGTGCCAGCTCGTCAATGGGCCTATACGAGCAGTACTTC.

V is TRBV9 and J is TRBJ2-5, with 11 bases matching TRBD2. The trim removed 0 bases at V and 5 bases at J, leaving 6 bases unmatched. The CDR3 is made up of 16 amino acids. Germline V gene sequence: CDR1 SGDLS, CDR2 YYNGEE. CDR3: CASSVALAGGQETQYF. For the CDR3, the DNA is TGTGCCAGCAGCGTAGCGTTAGCGGGGGGGCAGGAGACCCAGTACTTC.

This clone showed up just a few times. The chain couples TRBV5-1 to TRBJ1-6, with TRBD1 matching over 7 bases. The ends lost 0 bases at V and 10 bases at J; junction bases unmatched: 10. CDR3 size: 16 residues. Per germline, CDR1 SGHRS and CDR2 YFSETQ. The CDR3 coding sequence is TGCGCCAGCAGCTTGGGCTTGACAGGGAGCGACTCACCCCTCCACTTT. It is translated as CASSLGLTGSDSPLHF.

CDR3 amino acids: CASHRVGTEAFF. CDR3 DNA: TGTGCCAGCCACAGGGTAGGAACTGAAGCTTTCTTT. The chain joins TRBV6-5 to TRBJ1-1; TRBD1 is a possible D gene (6 bases). The CDR3 spans 12 residues. Germline V CDR1 and CDR2: MNHEY, SVGAGI. Trimming removed 8 bases from V and 5 bases from J, with 12 bases in between.

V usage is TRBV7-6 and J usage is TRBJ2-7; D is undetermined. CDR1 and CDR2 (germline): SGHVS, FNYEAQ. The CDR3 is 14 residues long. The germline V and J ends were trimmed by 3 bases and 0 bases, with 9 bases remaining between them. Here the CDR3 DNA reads TGTGCCAGCAGCTTCACGAGGTACTCCTACGAGCAGTACTTC. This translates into CASSFTRYSYEQYF.

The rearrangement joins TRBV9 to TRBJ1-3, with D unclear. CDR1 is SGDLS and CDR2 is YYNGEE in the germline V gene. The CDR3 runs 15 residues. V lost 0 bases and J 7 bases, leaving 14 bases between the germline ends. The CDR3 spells CASSVEVEVTNTIYF. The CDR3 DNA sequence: TGTGCCAGCAGCGTAGAAGTGGAGGTAACGAACACCATATATTTT.

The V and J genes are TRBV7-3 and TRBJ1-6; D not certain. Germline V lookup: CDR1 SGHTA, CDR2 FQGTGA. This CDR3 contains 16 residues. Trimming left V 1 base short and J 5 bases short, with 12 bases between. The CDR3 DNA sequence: TGTGCCAGCAGCTTAAATGGAAGACAAAATAATTCACCCCTCCACTTT. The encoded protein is CASSLNGRQNNSPLHF.

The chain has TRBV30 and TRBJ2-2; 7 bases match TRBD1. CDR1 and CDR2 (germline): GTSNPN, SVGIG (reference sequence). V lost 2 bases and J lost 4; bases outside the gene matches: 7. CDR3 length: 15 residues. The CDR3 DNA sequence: TGTGCCTGGAGTTTGAGGGGGCGAGTCACCGGGGAGCTGTTTTTT. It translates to CAWSLRGRVTGELFF.

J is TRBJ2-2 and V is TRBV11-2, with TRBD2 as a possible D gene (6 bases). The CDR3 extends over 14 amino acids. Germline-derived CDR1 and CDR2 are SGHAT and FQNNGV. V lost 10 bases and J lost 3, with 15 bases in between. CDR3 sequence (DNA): TGTGCCACAGGCCGGGACTCTTACACCGGGGAGCTGTTTTTT. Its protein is CATGRDSYTGELFF.

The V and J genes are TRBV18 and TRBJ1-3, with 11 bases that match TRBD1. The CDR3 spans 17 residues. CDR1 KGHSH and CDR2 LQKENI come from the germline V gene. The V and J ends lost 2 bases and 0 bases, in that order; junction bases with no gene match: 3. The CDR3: CASSPGTGGLSGNTIYF. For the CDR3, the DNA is TGTGCCAGCTCACCAGGGACAGGGGGACTCTCTGGAAACACCATATATTTT.

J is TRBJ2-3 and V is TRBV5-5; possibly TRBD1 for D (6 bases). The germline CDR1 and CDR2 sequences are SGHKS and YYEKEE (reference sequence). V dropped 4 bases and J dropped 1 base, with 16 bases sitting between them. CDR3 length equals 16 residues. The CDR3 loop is CASSPPPGARTDTQYF. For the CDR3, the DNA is TGTGCCAGCAGCCCCCCACCAGGGGCCCGCACAGATACGCAGTATTTT.

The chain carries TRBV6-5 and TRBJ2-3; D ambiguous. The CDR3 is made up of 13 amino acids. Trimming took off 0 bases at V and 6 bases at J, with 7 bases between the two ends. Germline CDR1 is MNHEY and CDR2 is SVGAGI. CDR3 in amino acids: CASSYSRMDTQYF. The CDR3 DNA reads TGTGCCAGCAGTTACTCGCGCATGGATACGCAGTATTTT.

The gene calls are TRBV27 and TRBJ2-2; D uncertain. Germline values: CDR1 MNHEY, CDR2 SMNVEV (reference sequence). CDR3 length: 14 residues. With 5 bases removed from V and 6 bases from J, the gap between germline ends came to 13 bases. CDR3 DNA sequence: TGTGCCAGCAGTGTACGGGTTTTCGCCGGGGAGCTGTTTTTT. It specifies CASSVRVFAGELFF.

As DNA, the CDR3 is TGTGCCAGCAGTTACCCGACAGGGGCGAGCGAGCAGTACTTC. Its protein product is CASSYPTGASEQYF. V usage is TRBV27 and J usage is TRBJ2-7, with 8 bases lining up with TRBD1. Germline V lookup: CDR1 MNHEY, CDR2 SMNVEV (reference sequence). The CDR3 contains 14 residues. Germline trimming cut 4 bases from V and 6 bases from J; bases unmatched to any gene: 8.

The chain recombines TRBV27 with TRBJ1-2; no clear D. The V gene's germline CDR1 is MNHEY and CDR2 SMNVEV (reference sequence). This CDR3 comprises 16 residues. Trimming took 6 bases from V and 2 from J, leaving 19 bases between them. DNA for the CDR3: TGTGCCAGCAGCAGACTAACGAACAACCCCAACTATGGCTACACCTTC. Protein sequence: CASSRLTNNPNYGYTF.

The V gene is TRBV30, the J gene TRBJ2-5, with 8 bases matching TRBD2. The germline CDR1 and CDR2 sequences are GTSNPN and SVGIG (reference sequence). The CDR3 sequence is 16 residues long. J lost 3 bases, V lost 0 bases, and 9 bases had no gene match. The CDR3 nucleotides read TGTGCCTGGAGTGTAGGCTTGACTAGCGACAAAGAGACCCAGTACTTC. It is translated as CAWSVGLTSDKETQYF.

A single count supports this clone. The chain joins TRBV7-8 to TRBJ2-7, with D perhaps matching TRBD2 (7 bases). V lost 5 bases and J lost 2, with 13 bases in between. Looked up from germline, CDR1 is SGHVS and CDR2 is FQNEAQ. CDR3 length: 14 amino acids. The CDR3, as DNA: TGTGCCAGCAGCCTCCTCGGGGGGCCCTACGAGCAGTACTTC. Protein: CASSLLGGPYEQYF.

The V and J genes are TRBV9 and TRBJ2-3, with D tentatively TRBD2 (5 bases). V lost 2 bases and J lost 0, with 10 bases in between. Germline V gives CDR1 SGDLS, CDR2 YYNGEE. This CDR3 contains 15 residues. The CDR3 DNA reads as TGTGCCAGCAGCGTTTCCGGGATAAGCACAGATACGCAGTATTTT. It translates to CASSVSGISTDTQYF.